These 8 T cell receptor beta chains share one sample of origin, sequenced in a study of T cell responses to AZD1222 COVID-19 vaccine. The assay was immunoSEQ multiplex PCR, and TCRdb's table has in-frame clones only and misses some. The profile covers 130,000 to 150,000 clones, with 82% appearing a single time and around 4.3% taken by the ten largest. The source was peripheral blood, collected on day 0 of MenACWY control vaccination. The receptors stem from an adult in good health.

This rearrangement joins TRBV21-1 to TRBJ1-4. TRBV21-1 is a pseudogene segment. This CDR3 has 16 amino acids. CDR3 nucleotide sequence: TGTGCCAGCAGCCTTGGGGGAGGGCACACTAATGAAAAACTGTTTTTT. This sequence encodes CASSLGGGHTNEKLFF.

The V call is TRBV28, the J call TRBJ1-5, with D perhaps matching TRBD1 (5 bases). The V gene lost 6 bases and the J gene lost 4 bases, with 13 bases spanning the gap. Germline CDR1 reads MDHEN; CDR2 reads SYDVKM. CDR3 length: 14 amino acids. CDR3: CASSLVGGNQPQHF. The DNA for the CDR3 is TGTGCCAGCAGCTTGGTTGGGGGGAATCAGCCCCAGCATTTT.

The chain is built from TRBV12-3 or TRBV12-4 and TRBJ2-1, with D perhaps matching TRBD1 (6 bases). V was pared by 6 bases and J by 7 bases, with 13 bases between. The CDR3 spans 13 residues. Here the CDR3 reads CASSRDTENEQFF. The CDR3 nucleotides are TGTGCCAGCAGCCGGGACACTGAGAATGAGCAGTTCTTC.

This sequence joins TRBV20-1 and TRBJ2-3, with D unclear. Germline loops: CDR1 DFQATT, CDR2 SNEGSKA (reference sequence). Trimming stripped 3 bases from V and 4 bases from J, with 2 bases between. The CDR3 loop spans 10 amino acids. CDR3 in DNA: TGCAGTGCTAGTGCAGATACGCAGTATTTT. Translated, it gives CSASADTQYF.

This clone was counted between two and nine times. This chain links TRBV7-7 with TRBJ2-1, with 9 nucleotides matching TRBD2. The germline V gene encodes CDR1 SSHAT and CDR2 FNYEAQ (reference sequence). V lost 1 base to trimming and J lost 4 bases; unmatched junction nucleotides: 2. CDR3 length: 15 residues. CDR3 nucleotides: TGTGCCAGCAGCTTAGGAGCGGGGGGATACAATGAGCAGTTCTTC. This encodes CASSLGAGGYNEQFF.

This clone was counted a single time. The J gene is TRBJ2-2, the V gene TRBV7-8; D gene unclear. Germline values: CDR1 SGHVS, CDR2 FQNEAQ. This CDR3 region has 15 residues. Trimming left V 0 bases short and J 6 bases short, with 11 bases between. The CDR3 sequence: CASSLALTSSGELFF. As DNA, the CDR3 is TGTGCCAGCAGCTTAGCGCTAACGAGCTCCGGGGAGCTGTTTTTT.

The chain is built from TRBV6-5 and TRBJ1-1; no firm D call. This CDR3 region has 13 residues. Trimming pared 3 bases from V and 1 base from J, leaving 6 bases between. Germline CDR1 is MNHEY and CDR2 is SVGAGI. For the CDR3, the DNA is TGTGCCAGCAGTTATCGAGGGAACACTGAAGCTTTCTTT. Translating it yields CASSYRGNTEAFF.

This clone was found many times. This chain connects TRBV19 to TRBJ1-2, with D perhaps TRBD1 (5 bases). The CDR3 consists of 15 residues. V was cut by 6 bases and J by 4 bases, with 18 bases left in between. Germline CDR1 LNHDA, CDR2 SQIVND (reference sequence). The CDR3 region has the DNA TGTGCCAGTAGGACGGACAATGCGGGACTCTATGGCTACACCTTC. Protein product: CASRTDNAGLYGYTF.